These 21 T cell receptor beta chains came from one sample sequenced in a study of CD8 T cells in ankylosing spondylitis. MiXCR, run by TCRdb on the 5' RACE reads, gives a single entry per CDR3 protein. The repertoire has 150,000 to 200,000 distinct CDR3 sequences, around a tenth of them found once; the top ten carry 25% to 35%. The sequencing sample was made of blood, either unsorted or a sorted T cell fraction (not recorded which). These receptor sequences come from a male donor with ankylosing spondylitis or in good health (not recorded which).

This clonotype was seen a handful of times. V is TRBV29-1 and J is TRBJ2-1, with TRBD2 matching 8 bases. V was pared by 6 bases and J by 3 bases, with 10 bases of the junction left unmatched. The CDR3 has 15 residues. Looked up from germline, CDR1 is SQVTM and CDR2 is ANQGSEA. CDR3 protein: CSVPRGLDYYNEQFF. The CDR3 DNA reads TGCAGCGTGCCCCGGGGACTAGACTACTACAATGAGCAGTTCTTC.

In this sample, this clonotype turned up many times. DNA of the CDR3: TGCGCCAGCACCAGAGCGGGAGGGTCCTACAATGAGCAGTTCTTC. Translated, it gives CASTRAGGSYNEQFF. The chain combines TRBV5-1 with TRBJ2-1, with 10 bases identical to TRBD2. V trimming: 6 bases; J trimming: 1 base; junction bases outside the gene matches: 4. This CDR3 comprises 15 residues. CDR1 and CDR2 from the germline V gene are SGHRS and YFSETQ. The full variable domain, completed using reference TRBV5-1 and TRBJ2-1, is KAGVTQTPRYLIKTRGQQVTLSCSPISGHRSVSWYQQTPGQGLQFLFEYFSETQRNKGNFPGRFSGRQFSNSRSEMNVSTLELGDSALYLCASTRAGGSYNEQFFGPGTRLTVL.

This clonotype has a count of ten or more. The chain is built from TRBV27 and TRBJ2-7; TRBD2 matches at 11 bases. V shed 5 bases, J shed 4 bases, and the junction held 10 bases outside the gene matches. This CDR3 has 16 amino acids. Germline CDR1 MNHEY, CDR2 SMNVEV (reference sequence). In nucleotides, the CDR3 is TGTGCCAGCAGTCCCAAGGGACTAGCGGATACTTACGAGCAGTACTTC. This sequence encodes CASSPKGLADTYEQYF.

The sample holds many counts of this clonotype. The V gene is TRBV20-1, the J gene TRBJ2-5; unclear D gene. Trimming cost V 3 bases and J 5 bases, with 10 bases left between them. Per the germline V gene, CDR1 is DFQATT and CDR2 is SNEGSKA (reference sequence). The CDR3 contains 12 residues. The CDR3 coding sequence is TGCAGTGCTAGGGAGTACGGGGAGACCCAGTACTTC. It translates to CSAREYGETQYF.

This clonotype was counted ten times or more. The rearrangement joins TRBV6-4 to TRBJ2-2; TRBD1 agrees at 7 bases. This CDR3 is built from 14 residues. After removal of 3 bases from V and 3 bases from J, the junction contained 1 base not matched to a gene. Germline V lookup: CDR1 MRHNA, CDR2 SNTAGT. DNA for the CDR3: TGTGCCAGCAGTGAGACAGGGTACACCGGGGAGCTGTTTTTT. Protein product: CASSETGYTGELFF.

This clonotype has a count of ten or more. The chain's CDR3 is CAISDYDRDGTDTQYF. CDR3 DNA sequence: TGTGCCATCAGTGATTACGACAGGGACGGTACAGATACGCAGTATTTT. V and J are TRBV10-3 and TRBJ2-3; TRBD1 agrees at 7 bases. The V and J ends lost 3 bases and 3 bases, in that order; junction bases with no gene match: 9. CDR1 is ENHRY, CDR2 SYGVKD, per germline. CDR3 size: 16 residues.

The chain links TRBV7-9 to TRBJ1-4; D unclear. V lost 3 bases to trimming and J lost 0 bases, with 8 bases between them. The CDR3 is 15 residues long. Per germline, CDR1 SEHNR and CDR2 FQNEAQ (reference sequence). This chain's CDR3 is CASSFIGATNEKLFF. The CDR3 coding sequence is TGTGCCAGCAGCTTTATCGGTGCAACTAATGAAAAACTGTTTTTT.

The sample holds many counts of this clonotype. This chain joins TRBV7-2 and TRBJ1-2; 9 bases are shared with TRBD1. This CDR3 has 14 amino acids. The germline V gene has CDR1 SGHTA and CDR2 FQGNSA. V shed 4 bases, J shed 6 bases, and the junction held 6 bases outside the gene matches. Written as DNA, the CDR3 is TGTGCCAGCAGCTCCACGGACAGGGGAAATGGCTACACCTTC. This codes for CASSSTDRGNGYTF.

This clonotype was counted many times. The rearrangement joins TRBV5-1 to TRBJ1-5, with D unresolved. Germline values: CDR1 SGHRS, CDR2 YFSETQ. This CDR3 comprises 15 residues. V lost 1 base to trimming and J lost 1 base, with 9 bases between them. The CDR3 reads CASSLSGGSNQPQHF. The CDR3 nucleotides read TGCGCCAGCAGCTTGTCGGGTGGAAGCAATCAGCCCCAGCATTTT.

The chain uses TRBV7-9 and TRBJ2-7; D is unclear. The V end was cut by 1 base, the J end by 7 bases, with 5 bases between. CDR1 is SEHNR, CDR2 FQNEAQ, per germline (reference sequence). The CDR3 covers 11 residues. The chain's CDR3 is CASSLDREQYF. In DNA form, the CDR3 reads TGTGCCAGCAGCTTAGATCGGGAGCAGTACTTC.

This clonotype was observed at least ten times. The J gene is TRBJ2-7, the V gene TRBV6-1; 10 bases map to TRBD2. There are 16 residues in the CDR3. Unmatched junction bases numbered 9, after V lost 5 bases and J lost 2 bases. Germline CDR1 is MNHNS and CDR2 is SASEGT. As DNA, the CDR3 is TGTGCCAGCAGTCGAGATCTAGCGGGGGCCACCTACGAGCAGTACTTC. Translating gives CASSRDLAGATYEQYF.

This clonotype was seen ten or more times. The chain has TRBV5-5 and TRBJ2-3; D not certain. The CDR3 sequence is 12 residues long. CDR1 and CDR2 from the germline V gene are SGHKS and YYEKEE (reference sequence). V gave up 2 bases and J gave up 6 bases, with 7 bases separating them. The CDR3 is CASSLIADTQYF. The CDR3 nucleotides read TGTGCCAGCAGCTTAATTGCCGATACGCAGTATTTT.

This clonotype was counted only a few times. The V and J genes are TRBV4-3 and TRBJ2-1; D remains unclear. This CDR3 is 17 amino acids long. V was clipped by 0 bases and J by 0 bases, with 12 bases between them. In germline, CDR1 is LGHNA, CDR2 YSLEER. The CDR3 sequence: CASSQDWGSGSYNEQFF. The DNA for the CDR3 is TGCGCCAGCAGCCAAGATTGGGGAAGTGGCTCCTACAATGAGCAGTTCTTC.

The J gene is TRBJ2-6, the V gene TRBV18, with 10 bases fitting TRBD1. V lost 1 base, J lost 2 bases, and 5 bases stayed unmatched. The CDR3 spans 18 residues. Germline V gives CDR1 KGHSH, CDR2 LQKENI. The CDR3 here is CASSPQRQGATGANVLTF. The CDR3 DNA reads as TGTGCCAGCTCACCACAGAGACAGGGGGCTACTGGGGCCAACGTCCTGACTTTC.

This clonotype appeared many times. The chain uses TRBV27 and TRBJ2-7; 8 bases are shared with TRBD2. V was clipped by 5 bases and J by 2 bases; unmatched bases: 8. The CDR3 consists of 15 residues. The germline V gene has CDR1 MNHEY and CDR2 SMNVEV (reference sequence). The CDR3 nucleotides are TGTGCCAGCAGTACTCGAGGCGGGGGGCCCTACGAGCAGTACTTC. As protein: CASSTRGGGPYEQYF.

The table lists this clonotype with many counts. The V call is TRBV12-3 or TRBV12-4, the J call TRBJ2-3; D unresolved. Trimming took off 1 base at V and 10 bases at J, with 6 bases between the two ends. CDR3 length: 11 amino acids. The CDR3 region is CASSLDSAQYF. CDR3 bases: TGTGCCAGCAGTTTAGACAGTGCGCAGTATTTT.

This clonotype was counted ten times or more. The rearrangement uses TRBV18 and TRBJ1-1, with 7 bases identical to TRBD1. This CDR3 is 12 amino acids long. The J segment lost 10 bases and the V segment lost 3 bases, leaving 5 bases of the junction unmatched. Germline CDR1 is KGHSH and CDR2 is LQKENI. CDR3 in DNA: TGTGCCAGCTCACCTAACCCAGGGGGAGCTTTCTTT. This codes for CASSPNPGGAFF.

This clonotype was observed at least ten times. V gene TRBV7-9 combines with J gene TRBJ1-4; D unclear. There are 15 residues in the CDR3. With 5 bases removed from V and 4 bases from J, the gap between germline ends came to 14 bases. CDR1 is SEHNR and CDR2 is FQNEAQ in the germline V gene (reference sequence). The CDR3 region has the DNA TGTGCCAGCAGCCCCGGGGTTACGGGTAATGAAAAACTGTTTTTT. This codes for CASSPGVTGNEKLFF.

This clonotype was seen at least ten times. The chain joins TRBV5-1 to TRBJ1-1; a weak D match, TRBD1 (5 bases). The CDR3 covers 14 residues. V lost 6 bases, J lost 1 base, and 13 bases lay in between. Germline lookup yields CDR1 SGHRS and CDR2 YFSETQ. The CDR3 sequence: CASTRDGPNTEAFF. DNA of the CDR3: TGCGCCAGCACCCGGGACGGACCGAACACTGAAGCTTTCTTT.

This clonotype has a count of ten or more. The rearrangement uses TRBV13 and TRBJ2-1; a possible D gene is TRBD2 (6 bases). Germline V lookup: CDR1 PRHDT, CDR2 FYEKMQ (reference sequence). The CDR3 loop spans 12 amino acids. The V end lost 8 bases, the J end lost 7 bases, and 12 bases lay between the germline ends. The CDR3 protein is CASGRNRNEQFF. CDR3 DNA sequence: TGTGCCAGCGGGAGGAATAGGAATGAGCAGTTCTTC.

The chain joins TRBV19 to TRBJ1-5, with TRBD1 matching 7 bases. The CDR3 is made up of 14 amino acids. Per germline, CDR1 LNHDA and CDR2 SQIVND (reference sequence). The ends lost 4 bases at V and 7 bases at J; junction bases unmatched: 7. The CDR3 spells CASSNDRVQQPQHF. CDR3 nucleotide sequence: TGTGCCAGTAGTAATGACAGGGTTCAACAGCCCCAGCATTTT.